A selection of T cell receptor beta chains follows, all from one sample in a study of blood T cells in healthy people across ages. TCRdb analysed the 5' RACE reads with MiXCR anew, one entry per CDR3 protein. This table has about a million distinct CDR3 sequences, roughly 51% appearing once. Sequenced sample: blood. These TCRs come from a woman aged 55-69 years in good health. The CDR3 runs from the conserved cysteine through the conserved F or W. D genes are given only for firm matches. Size is omitted from some rows. Given values are once, few, many or a class for expanded clones.

v_call,j_call,d_call,clone_size,cdr3_nt,cdr3_aa
TRBV14,TRBJ2-7,TRBD1,-,TGTGCCAGCAGCCAGGGGACAGGGATTTCTGGGACCTACGAGCAGTACTTC,CASSQGTGISGTYEQYF
TRBV11-2,TRBJ2-7,TRBD2,many,TGTGCCAGCAGCCGCCTAGCTAGCGGGAGGGCCTACGAGCAGTACTTC,CASSRLASGRAYEQYF
TRBV28,TRBJ2-7,-,-,TGTGCCAGCAGAACCGCCCGGTGGGGGGAGCAGTACTTC,CASRTARWGEQYF
TRBV12-3/TRBV12-4,TRBJ2-6,-,-,TGTGCCAGCAGAGAGACATTACTGGACAGCTTCCTCTCTGGGGCCAACGTCCTGACTTTC,CASRETLLDSFLSGANVLTF
TRBV7-2,TRBJ2-3,TRBD2,-,TGTGCCAGCAGCTTAGTAGCGGGAGACGCAGATACGCAGTATTTT,CASSLVAGDADTQYF
TRBV7-9,TRBJ2-5,-,few,TGTGCCAGCAGCTTGCAGACTTGGTACCAAGAGACCCAGTACTTC,CASSLQTWYQETQYF
TRBV10-3,TRBJ2-5,-,few,TGTGCCATCAGTGTTCAGAGCCAAGAGACCCAGTACTTC,CAISVQSQETQYF
TRBV7-2,TRBJ2-7,-,few,TGTGCCAGCAGCTTAGAGTACTCGAGAACCTACGAGCAGTACTTC,CASSLEYSRTYEQYF
TRBV7-6,TRBJ1-2,-,-,TGTGCCAGCAGCCTGCATTCTAACTATGGCTACACCTTC,CASSLHSNYGYTF
TRBV7-9,TRBJ2-6,-,-,TGTGCCAGCAGCTGGGCTGGGGCCAACGTCCTGACTTTC,CASSWAGANVLTF
TRBV28,TRBJ2-1,-,-,TGTGCCAGCAGTGTCGGCGGTGGGGCCTACAATGAGCAGTTCTTC,CASSVGGGAYNEQFF
TRBV7-2,TRBJ2-3,TRBD2,-,TGTGTCAGCAGCCCGGGACTAGCGGGAGCTAGAGATACGCAGTATTTT,CVSSPGLAGARDTQYF
TRBV20-1,TRBJ2-6,TRBD2,once,TGCAGTGCTAGTACTAGCGGGAGCACTGGGGCCAACGTCCTGACTTTC,CSASTSGSTGANVLTF
TRBV12-3/TRBV12-4,TRBJ1-6,-,-,TGTGCCAGCAGACATAGACAGACCTATAATTCACCCCTCCACTTT,CASRHRQTYNSPLHF
TRBV7-2,TRBJ1-2,-,few,TGTGCCAGCAGCCCCAGATTCGTTCCGGGCGGTGAAGGCTACACCTTC,CASSPRFVPGGEGYTF
TRBV7-3,TRBJ2-1,-,once,TGTGCCAGCAGCCGGGGGCGGAGCAATGAGCAGTTCTTC,CASSRGRSNEQFF
TRBV4-2,TRBJ1-2,-,few,TGTGCCAGCAGCCAATCCCCAGGGACTAACTATGGCTACACCTTC,CASSQSPGTNYGYTF
TRBV3-1,TRBJ1-6,-,-,TGTGCCAGCAGCCCCAGAGGGGAGGTTGATTCACCCCTCCACTTT,CASSPRGEVDSPLHF
TRBV27,TRBJ2-3,-,few,TGTGCCACCAGAGACGTACCCGGTGCGACAGATACGCAGTATTTT,CATRDVPGATDTQYF
TRBV20-1,TRBJ1-5,-,-,TGCAGTGCCGCGCCCCCTTCGGGCAATCAGCCCCAGCATTTT,CSAAPPSGNQPQHF
TRBV19,TRBJ2-1,-,once,TGTGCCAGTAGTATAGGGGCAGGTCTCCACAATGAGCAGTTCTTC,CASSIGAGLHNEQFF
TRBV6-5,TRBJ2-1,-,-,TGTGCCAGCAGTTACTTTGCTAGCGCCTACAATGAGCAGTTCTTC,CASSYFASAYNEQFF
TRBV3-1,TRBJ2-7,TRBD1,few,TGTGCCAGCAGCTTCTCAGGGGGCGTTCGGCCCTACGAGCAGTACTTC,CASSFSGGVRPYEQYF
TRBV27,TRBJ2-7,-,few,TGTGCCAGCAGTTTCAACAGAGCCTACGAGCAGTACTTC,CASSFNRAYEQYF
TRBV10-3,TRBJ2-1,TRBD2,-,TGTGCCATCCGGACTAGCGAGGACTATGAGCAGTTCTTC,CAIRTSEDYEQFF
TRBV20-1,TRBJ2-3,TRBD2,-,TGCAGTGCTACTATAGCGGGAGCAGATACGCAGTATTTT,CSATIAGADTQYF
TRBV29-1,TRBJ2-5,TRBD2,-,TGCAGCGTTGTACTAGCGGCAGTCAATGAGCAGTACTTC,CSVVLAAVNEQYF
TRBV7-2,TRBJ2-3,-,few,TGTGCCAGCAGCTCCGGACTTGAGAATACGCAGTATTTT,CASSSGLENTQYF
TRBV11-2,TRBJ2-7,TRBD2,-,TGTGCCAGCAGCCCAATCTTCAGGGGGCGCGGTAGCGGGAGGTACGAGCAGTACTTC,CASSPIFRGRGSGRYEQYF
TRBV28,TRBJ2-5,TRBD2,-,TGTGCCAGCAGCACGACGAGCGGGAGATGGGAGACCCAGTACTTC,CASSTTSGRWETQYF
TRBV3-1,TRBJ2-1,-,-,TGTGCCAGCAGCCAAAGTCCAGGACTTGAGCAGTTCTTC,CASSQSPGLEQFF
TRBV28,TRBJ2-5,-,few,TGTGCCAGCAGTGAGGACGGGATCGGAAAAGAGACCCAGTACTTC,CASSEDGIGKETQYF
TRBV20-1,TRBJ1-5,TRBD1,-,TGCAGTGCTAGAAGACCGGGACAGAGATTTAATCAGCCCCAGCATTTT,CSARRPGQRFNQPQHF
TRBV12-3/TRBV12-4,TRBJ2-7,-,-,TGTGCCAGCAGCACCGACGGCTCCTACGGGCAGTACTTC,CASSTDGSYGQYF
TRBV20-1,TRBJ2-5,TRBD1,few,TGCAGTGCTAGGGGTGTCTTGAGGACAGGGGGCCAAGAGACCCAGTACTTC,CSARGVLRTGGQETQYF
TRBV27,TRBJ2-7,TRBD1,-,TGTGCCAGCAGCTGGACAGGGGGTCCCTACGAGCAGTACTTC,CASSWTGGPYEQYF
TRBV20-1,TRBJ2-1,-,-,TGCAGTGCTAGTCCGGCTAGGGTTGAGCAGTTCTTC,CSASPARVEQFF
TRBV7-9,TRBJ2-2,-,-,TGTGCCAGCAGCACCGGGCGGACCGGGGAGCTGTTTTTT,CASSTGRTGELFF
TRBV4-2,TRBJ1-4,-,-,TGTGCCAGCAGCCACCTACAGCGACAGGAGGGAGAAAAACTGTTTTTT,CASSHLQRQEGEKLFF
TRBV29-1,TRBJ2-5,TRBD2,-,TGCAGCGTCGAAGCCATGGGACTAGGCAAAGAGACCCAGTACTTC,CSVEAMGLGKETQYF
TRBV28,TRBJ2-3,-,-,TGTGCCAGCAGTTCCCCCCCTAGCGACATCACAGATACGCTGTATTTT,CASSSPPSDITDTLYF